The 2 T cell receptor beta chains given below trace back to one sample, sequenced in a study of cytomegalovirus exposure and HLA in healthy donors. The PCR employed 60 Vbeta primers together with 13 Jbeta primers. Here immunoSEQ multiplex PCR was the method, and the copy in TCRdb shows in-frame clones only, minus some. Among about 150,000 clones listed, 76% were seen once. Sequenced sample: PBMCs. The receptors come from a female donor in good health and CMV-seropositive.

The V and J genes are TRBV2 and TRBJ2-4; D may be TRBD2 (7 bases). Germline lookup yields CDR1 SNHLY and CDR2 FYNNEI. V was trimmed by 0 bases and J by 2 bases, leaving 14 bases between them. This CDR3 is 17 amino acids long. Here the CDR3 reads CASSEARGGGSKNIQYF. CDR3 DNA: TGTGCCAGCAGTGAAGCGCGGGGAGGGGGGTCCAAAAACATTCAGTACTTC.

V is TRBV10-1 and J is TRBJ2-7, with 9 nucleotides matching TRBD2. The germline V gene has CDR1 WNHNN and CDR2 SYGVQD (reference sequence). The junction had 3 bases not matched to a gene; V was cut back by 0 bases and J by 3 bases. CDR3 length equals 15 residues. This CDR3 reads CASSESGREGYEQYF. In DNA, the CDR3 is TGCGCCAGCAGTGAGTCGGGGCGGGAGGGCTACGAGCAGTACTTC.